One T cell receptor (beta chain) is described in this entry. What it binds is unknown. This table comes from immunoSEQ multiplex PCR, and its TCRdb copy is limited to in-frame clones, with some not included. The table lists 75,000 to 100,000 clones, more than 80% of them singletons. The sample is drawn from a study of OX40 agonist ivuxolimab in advanced cancers. Study in general: Patient treatment consisted of intravenous ivuxolimab administration every 2 weeks at 0.01 to 10 mg/kg. General observations from the study: At 0.1 to 3.0 mg/kg, clonal expansion of CD4+ and CD8+ blood T cells had occurred by week 6. Averaged across samples, CD8+ T cells carried more expanded clones than CD4+ did.

This CDR3 has 15 residues. The germline CDR1 and CDR2 sequences are SGHTA and FQGTGA. The V end lost 5 bases, the J end lost 4 bases, and 17 bases lay between the germline ends. This clonotype was sampled from an adult with an advanced solid tumor such as melanoma, head and neck, liver or kidney cancer. Sequenced here: CD4+ or CD8+ T cells sorted from blood, sampled in a trial of the OX40 agonist ivuxolimab. The chain is built from TRBV7-3 and TRBJ1-2, with D possibly TRBD1 on 6 matching bases. CDR3 DNA: TGTGCCAGCAGCCCCCGACCGGGGGCCTCCTATGGCTACACCTTC. This encodes CASSPRPGASYGYTF.